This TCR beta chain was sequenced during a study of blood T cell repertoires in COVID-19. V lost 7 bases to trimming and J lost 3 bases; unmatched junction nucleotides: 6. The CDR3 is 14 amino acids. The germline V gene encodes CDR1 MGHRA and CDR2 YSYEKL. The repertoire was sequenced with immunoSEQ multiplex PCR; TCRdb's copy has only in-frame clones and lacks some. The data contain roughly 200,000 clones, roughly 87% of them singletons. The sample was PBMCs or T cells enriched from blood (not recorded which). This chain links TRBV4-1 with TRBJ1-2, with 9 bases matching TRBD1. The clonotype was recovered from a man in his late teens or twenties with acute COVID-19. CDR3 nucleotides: TGCGCCAGCAACACAGGGGGCTTAGACTATGGCTACACCTTC. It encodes CASNTGGLDYGYTF.